Below, one TCR beta chain is given with its context. The ends lost 8 bases at V and 4 bases at J; junction bases unmatched: 11. Germline V gene data show CDR1 as SNHLY and CDR2 as FYNNEI. The CDR3 has 15 residues. The protocol was immunoSEQ multiplex PCR, while the TCRdb copy is restricted to in-frame clones and leaves out a portion. The repertoire holds about 94,000 clones, with 80% as singletons. This record comes from a study of blood T cell repertoires in COVID-19. At the level of the study: The United States, Italy and Spain provided the acute and convalescent COVID-19 samples.

This chain links TRBV2 with TRBJ2-1, with 7 bases matching TRBD1. The sequence derives from a human donor in a cohort sampled during active COVID-19. Specimen: peripheral blood. CDR3 loop: CASGPPGQEYNEQFF. For the CDR3, the DNA is TGTGCCAGCGGCCCCCCAGGACAGGAGTACAATGAGCAGTTCTTC.